The next 2 T cell receptor beta chains were all read from a single sample in a study of CD8+ T cells in alopecia areata. Markers including CD4, CD8alpha, NKG2D and NKG2ACE guided sorting of pooled cutaneous lymph node cells. Reverse transcription of extracted RNA yielded cDNA, which provided the sequencing template. Only in-frame clones appear in the TCRdb table, and some are missing; sequencing was by immunoSEQ multiplex PCR. In total the sample includes around 300,000 clones, none of them seen once. Sequences were obtained from CD4+ T cells sorted from a lymph node. The receptor source for this set is a C3H/HeJ mouse with alopecia areata. This strain's MHC haplotype is H2-k.

This clone occurred a few times. Mouse germline and gene names are used. The read comes to an end 4 residues before the CDR3 does, leaving the germline J gene to fill in the end. This specimen includes other DNA sequences encoding the same CDR3. The J gene is TRBJ2-3, the V gene TRBV1, with 11 bases matching TRBD2. The CDR3 has 15 residues. Germline assignment: CDR1 NSQYPW and CDR2 LRSPGD (reference sequence). The V segment lost 4 bases and the J segment 4 bases; nucleotides outside the gene matches: 4. CDR3 residues: CTCSGDWGGSETLYF. CDR3 bases read: TGCACCTGCAGTGGTGACTGGGGGGGTTCAGAA.

The sample holds a few counts of this clone. The listed genes are named as in mouse. Incomplete CDR3 DNA: TGTGCCAGCAGGCCCCGGGGGGGCTATGCT. This gives the protein CASRPRGGYA. The full CDR3 sequence reads CASRPRGGYAEQFF. The chain employs TRBV13-1 and TRBJ2-1; 7 nucleotides align to TRBD2. The CDR3 end falls 4 residues outside the read, so it is completed with the germline J gene. There are 14 residues in the CDR3. Trimming took 5 bases from V and 3 from J; bases not matched to a gene: 5. Germline V gene sequence: CDR1 NSHNY, CDR2 SYGAGN.